What follows describes a single T cell receptor beta chain. Its target is unknown. This entry is derived from a study of human thymus T cells. Germline V CDR1 and CDR2: LNHDA, SQIVND (reference sequence). The V gene lost 6 bases and the J gene lost 0 bases, with 12 bases spanning the gap. The CDR3 is 15 residues long. Corrective heart surgery yielded the resections from which the thymus tissue came. Infants served as donors; they were healthy and Finnish and were having corrective surgery for congenital heart defects. Study-wide results and caveats: Unrelated people showed highly overlapping thymic repertoires, related research reported. Thymic and blood repertoires showed apparently biased V and J gene usage.

Profiling relied on immunoSEQ multiplex PCR, and the TCRdb table lists in-frame clones only, not all of them. Of tens of thousands of clones listed, about 95% are singletons. This clonotype was sampled from a girl less than two years old with a congenital heart defect but otherwise immunologically healthy. V usage is TRBV19 and J usage is TRBJ1-3; D is ambiguous. The sample comprised thymus tissue. CDR3 residues: CASSTHWSSGNTIYF. Here the CDR3 DNA reads TGTGCCAGTAGCACCCATTGGTCCTCTGGAAACACCATATATTTT.